Below are 5 T cell receptor beta chains sequenced from a single sample in a study of blood T cell repertoires in COVID-19. Clones were sequenced by immunoSEQ multiplex PCR, and TCRdb holds only the in-frame ones, with some missing. The sample holds 200,000 to 250,000 clones; roughly 86% are singletons and the top ten take 7.6%. The sample taken for sequencing was peripheral blood. The receptors were sampled from a woman in her forties or fifties with active or convalescent COVID-19.

The chain uses TRBV11-2 and TRBJ2-7; D might be TRBD1 (5 bases). The germline gives CDR1 SGHAT, CDR2 FQNNGV. The CDR3 covers 14 residues. Trimming removed 2 bases at V and 3 bases at J, with 11 bases between. Here the CDR3 reads CASSLTHQGYEQYF. Here the CDR3 DNA reads TGTGCCAGCAGCTTAACCCATCAGGGCTACGAGCAGTACTTC. The variable domain in full, completed from reference TRBV11-2 and TRBJ2-7, reads EAGVAQSPRYKIIEKRQSVAFWCNPISGHATLYWYQQILGQGPKLLIQFQNNGVVDDSQLPKDRFSAERLKGVDSTLKIQPAKLEDSAVYLCASSLTHQGYEQYFGPGTRLTVT.

This clone has only a few counts. The rearrangement links TRBV5-1 to TRBJ2-5; TRBD1 aligns across 8 bases. CDR3 length equals 14 residues. The germline CDR1 and CDR2 sequences are SGHRS and YFSETQ. Germline trimming cut 7 bases from V and 1 base from J; bases unmatched to any gene: 6. Written as DNA, the CDR3 is TGCGCCAGCCGGCTAGGGACAGGCCAAGAGACCCAGTACTTC. Its protein product is CASRLGTGQETQYF.

V and J are TRBV7-7 and TRBJ2-3, with D tentatively TRBD2 (5 bases). The germline V gene encodes CDR1 SSHAT and CDR2 FNYEAQ (reference sequence). V dropped 3 bases and J dropped 1 base, with 8 bases sitting between them. This CDR3 has 14 residues. The CDR3 region is CASSFLGGTDTQYF. CDR3 bases: TGTGCCAGCAGCTTTCTCGGGGGCACAGATACGCAGTATTTT. Filled out from reference TRBV7-7 and TRBJ2-3, the complete variable domain reads GAGVSQSPRYKVTKRGQDVTLRCDPISSHATLYWYQQALGQGPEFLTYFNYEAQPDKSGLPSDRFSAERPEGSISTLTIQRTEQRDSAMYRCASSFLGGTDTQYFGPGTRLTVL.

The V call is TRBV3-1 (or the pseudogene TRBV3-2), the J call TRBJ2-1; TRBD2 is a possible D gene (6 bases). The V end lost 5 bases, the J end lost 12 bases, and 14 bases lay between the germline ends. The germline CDR1 and CDR2 sequences are LGHDT and YNNKEL (reference sequence). CDR3 size: 12 residues. CDR3 in amino acids: CASSALAGGQFF. The CDR3 DNA reads as TGTGCCAGCAGCGCACTAGCCGGCGGGCAGTTCTTC.

The chain employs TRBV6-5 and TRBJ2-3, with D perhaps TRBD2 (5 bases). Germline V lookup: CDR1 MNHEY, CDR2 SVGAGI. The CDR3 has 13 residues. V was trimmed by 7 bases and J by 9 bases, leaving 17 bases between them. In DNA form, the CDR3 reads TGTGCCAGCACCAAAGGTGGAGGAGAAACGCAGTATTTT. Amino acids: CASTKGGGETQYF.